One and the same sample provided the 10 T cell receptor beta chains below, sequenced in a study of technical replicates of blood from a few donors (dated by TCRdb to 2017 to 2019). Libraries were made using the immunoSEQ multiplex PCR assay. Sourced from immuneACCESS, this table was stored by TCRdb with only in-frame sequences that have V and J called. A share of the clones is absent; for the studies checked, an unresolved V gene accounts for under half, and the remainder has no known explanation. Here the sample has tens of thousands of clones; around 95% occur a single time. Approximately 0.24% of the sample is taken by the ten largest. The sample comprised T cells isolated from PBMCs. The receptor set was obtained from a human donor in good health.

This clone showed up just once. V is TRBV6-1 and J is TRBJ1-1; weak D call: TRBD1 (5 bases). The V end lost 4 bases, the J end lost 1 base, and 22 bases lay between the germline ends. CDR3 length: 18 amino acids. Germline lookup yields CDR1 MNHNS and CDR2 SASEGT. CDR3 region: CASSASKPGGRKNTEAFF. The CDR3 bases are TGTGCCAGCAGTGCGTCCAAACCCGGGGGACGAAAGAACACTGAAGCTTTCTTT.

The sample holds one count of this clone. The chain recombines TRBV7-3 with TRBJ2-3; the D gene is possibly TRBD1 (6 bases). Germline CDR1 reads SGHTA; CDR2 reads FQGTGA. The CDR3 covers 16 residues. V lost 4 bases, J lost 2 bases, and 16 bases lay in between. The CDR3 loop is CASSSTGTLNTDTQYF. CDR3 bases: TGTGCCAGCAGCTCCACCGGGACACTCAACACAGATACGCAGTATTTT.

CDR3 amino acids: CASSLNYRGYDGYTF. The CDR3 nucleotides are TGTGCCAGCAGCTTAAACTACAGGGGTTACGATGGCTACACCTTC. This rearrangement joins TRBV5-6 to TRBJ1-2; TRBD1 matches at 7 bases. This CDR3 comprises 15 residues. The V gene end was trimmed by 2 bases and the J gene end by 6 bases; junction bases not matched to a gene: 10. Germline assignment: CDR1 SGHDT and CDR2 YYEEEE.

The CDR3 coding sequence is TGTGCCAGCTCACCACGGGAGAACAGGGGGTACAACACCGGGGAGCTGTTTTTT. This encodes CASSPRENRGYNTGELFF. The chain uses TRBV18 and TRBJ2-2; 8 bases fit TRBD1. Germline V CDR1 and CDR2: KGHSH, LQKENI. V shed 1 base and J 2 bases; nucleotides not matched to a gene: 9. The CDR3 extends over 18 amino acids.

This chain connects TRBV19 to TRBJ2-7; 9 bases match TRBD2. With V trimmed by 8 bases and J by 7 bases, 12 bases remained unmatched. The germline gives CDR1 LNHDA, CDR2 SQIVND (reference sequence). The CDR3 covers 14 residues. CDR3 in DNA: TGTGCCAGTCATAGCGGGAGTGCTCCGGGTGAGCAGTACTTC. It yields the protein CASHSGSAPGEQYF.

The rearrangement uses TRBV6-1 and TRBJ2-7, with D perhaps matching TRBD2 (5 bases). Germline V CDR1 and CDR2: MNHNS, SASEGT. Between the trimmed V and J ends, which lost 2 bases and 3 bases, there was a span of 17 bases. The CDR3 runs 16 residues. The CDR3 region has the DNA TGTGCCAGCAGTGAACCTTCGACGCCGAGGGTCTACGAGCAGTACTTC. Its translation: CASSEPSTPRVYEQYF.

This chain uses TRBV7-3 with TRBJ2-3; D possibly corresponds to TRBD2 (6 bases). V was shortened by 0 bases and J by 5 bases, with 6 bases between the two germline ends. Germline CDR1 and CDR2: SGHTA and FQGTGA. The CDR3 runs 13 residues. This CDR3 reads CASSLTGGDTQYF. CDR3 nucleotides: TGTGCCAGCAGCTTAACGGGGGGAGATACGCAGTATTTT.

This clone was counted a single time. V gene TRBV6-5 combines with J gene TRBJ2-7; weak D call: TRBD1 (6 bases). V dropped 6 bases and J dropped 5 bases, with 20 bases sitting between them. The germline gives CDR1 MNHEY, CDR2 SVGAGI. This CDR3 region has 15 residues. In DNA form, the CDR3 reads TGTGCCAGCAGCCCACAGGGAGCTGGGGTGAACGAGCAGTACTTC. Translated, it gives CASSPQGAGVNEQYF.

V usage is TRBV4-1 and J usage is TRBJ1-2; tentatively, D is TRBD1 (6 bases). Germline loops: CDR1 MGHRA, CDR2 YSYEKL. The CDR3 extends over 17 amino acids. V was cut by 1 base and J by 4 bases, with 19 bases left in between. CDR3 nucleotides: TGCGCCAGCAGCCAAGTAATTCAGGACAGATCTGGCTATGGCTACACCTTC. Protein: CASSQVIQDRSGYGYTF.

The table lists this clone with a few counts. The CDR3 nucleotides are TGTGCCAGCGGACACCCCAATCAGCCCCAGCATTTT. This sequence encodes CASGHPNQPQHF. This rearrangement joins TRBV7-8 to TRBJ1-5; a possible D gene is TRBD1 (5 bases). V was trimmed by 8 bases and J by 3 bases, leaving 8 bases between them. The CDR3 is made up of 12 amino acids. The germline V gene encodes CDR1 SGHVS and CDR2 FQNEAQ.